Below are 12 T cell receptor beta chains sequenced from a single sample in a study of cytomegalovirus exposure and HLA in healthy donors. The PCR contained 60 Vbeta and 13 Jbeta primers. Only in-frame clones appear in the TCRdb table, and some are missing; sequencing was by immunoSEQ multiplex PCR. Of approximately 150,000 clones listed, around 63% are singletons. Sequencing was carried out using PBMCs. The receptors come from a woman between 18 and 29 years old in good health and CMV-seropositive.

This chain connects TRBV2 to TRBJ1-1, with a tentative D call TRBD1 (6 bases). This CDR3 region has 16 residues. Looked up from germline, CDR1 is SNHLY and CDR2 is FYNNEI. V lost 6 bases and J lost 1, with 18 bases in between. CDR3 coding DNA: TGTGCCAGCAGCTATAGTACAGGGAGGGGGAACACTGAAGCTTTCTTT. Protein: CASSYSTGRGNTEAFF.

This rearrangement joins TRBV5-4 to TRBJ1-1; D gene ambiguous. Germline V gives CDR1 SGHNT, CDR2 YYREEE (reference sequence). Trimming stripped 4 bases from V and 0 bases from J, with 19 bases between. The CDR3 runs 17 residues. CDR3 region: CASSPSWASGLNTEAFF. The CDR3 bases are TGTGCCAGCAGCCCGTCCTGGGCCAGTGGCCTGAACACTGAAGCTTTCTTT. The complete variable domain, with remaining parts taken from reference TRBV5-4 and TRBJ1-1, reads ETGVTQSPTHLIKTRGQQVTLRCSSQSGHNTVSWYQQALGQGPQFIFQYYREEENGRGNFPPRFSGLQFPNYSSELNVNALELDDSALYLCASSPSWASGLNTEAFFGQGTRLTVV.

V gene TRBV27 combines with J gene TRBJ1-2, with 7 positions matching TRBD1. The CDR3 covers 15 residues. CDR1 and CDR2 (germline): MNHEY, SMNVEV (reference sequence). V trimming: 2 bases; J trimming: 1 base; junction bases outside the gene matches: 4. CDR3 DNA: TGTGCCAGCAGTTTAAGGGGACAGAATAACTATGGCTACACCTTC. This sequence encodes CASSLRGQNNYGYTF.

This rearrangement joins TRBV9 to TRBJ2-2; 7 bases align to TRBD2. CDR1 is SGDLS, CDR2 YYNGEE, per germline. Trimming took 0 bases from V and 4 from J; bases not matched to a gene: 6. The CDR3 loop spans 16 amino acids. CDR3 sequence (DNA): TGTGCCAGCAGCGTAGTCCCGCGGGAGATCACCGGGGAGCTGTTTTTT. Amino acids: CASSVVPREITGELFF.

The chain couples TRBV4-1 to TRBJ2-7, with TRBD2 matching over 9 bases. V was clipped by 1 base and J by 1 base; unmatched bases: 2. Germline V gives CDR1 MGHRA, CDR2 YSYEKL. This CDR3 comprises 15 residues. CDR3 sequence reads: CASSQATSGSYEQYF. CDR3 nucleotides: TGCGCCAGCAGCCAAGCAACTAGCGGGTCCTACGAGCAGTACTTC.

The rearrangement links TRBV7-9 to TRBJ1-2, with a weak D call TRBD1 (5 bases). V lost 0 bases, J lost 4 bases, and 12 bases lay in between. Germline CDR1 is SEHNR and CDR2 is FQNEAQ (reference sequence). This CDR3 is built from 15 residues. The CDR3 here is CASSLAGLGSYGYTF. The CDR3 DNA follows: TGTGCCAGCAGCTTAGCGGGGCTGGGTAGCTATGGCTACACCTTC.

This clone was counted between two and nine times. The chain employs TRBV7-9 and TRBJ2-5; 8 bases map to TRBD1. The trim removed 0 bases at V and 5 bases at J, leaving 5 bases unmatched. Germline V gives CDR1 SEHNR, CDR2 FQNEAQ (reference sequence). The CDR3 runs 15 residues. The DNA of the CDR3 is TGTGCCAGCAGCTTAGCCCAGGGGGCTAAGGAGACCCAGTACTTC. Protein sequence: CASSLAQGAKETQYF.

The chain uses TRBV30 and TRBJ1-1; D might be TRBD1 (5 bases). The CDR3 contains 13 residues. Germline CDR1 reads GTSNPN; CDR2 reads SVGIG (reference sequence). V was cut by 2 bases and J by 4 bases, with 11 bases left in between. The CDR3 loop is CAWSLTGVTEAFF. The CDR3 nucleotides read TGTGCCTGGAGTCTCACGGGGGTCACTGAAGCTTTCTTT.

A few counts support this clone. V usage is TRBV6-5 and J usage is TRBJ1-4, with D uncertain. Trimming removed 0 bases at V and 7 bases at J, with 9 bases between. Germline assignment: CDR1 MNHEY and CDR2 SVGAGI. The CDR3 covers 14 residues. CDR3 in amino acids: CASSYSSGSEKLFF. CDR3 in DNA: TGTGCCAGCAGTTACTCTTCGGGTTCTGAAAAACTGTTTTTT.

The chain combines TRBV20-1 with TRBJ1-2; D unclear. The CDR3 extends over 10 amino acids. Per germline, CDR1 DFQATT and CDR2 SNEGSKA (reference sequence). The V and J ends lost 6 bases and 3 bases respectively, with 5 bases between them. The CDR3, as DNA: TGCAGTGCAACAGACTATGGCTACACCTTC. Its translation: CSATDYGYTF.

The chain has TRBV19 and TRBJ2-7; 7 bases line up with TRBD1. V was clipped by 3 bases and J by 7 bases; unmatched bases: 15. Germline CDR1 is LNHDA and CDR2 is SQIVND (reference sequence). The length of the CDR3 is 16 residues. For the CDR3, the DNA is TGTGCCAGTAGTATCCGCGGACAGGCCGGGATGGGGGAGCAGTACTTC. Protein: CASSIRGQAGMGEQYF.

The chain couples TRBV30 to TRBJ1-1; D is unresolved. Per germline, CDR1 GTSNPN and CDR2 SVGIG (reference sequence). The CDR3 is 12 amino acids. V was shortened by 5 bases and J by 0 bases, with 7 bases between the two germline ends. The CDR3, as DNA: TGTGCCTGGGCAGAAATGAACACTGAAGCTTTCTTT. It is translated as CAWAEMNTEAFF. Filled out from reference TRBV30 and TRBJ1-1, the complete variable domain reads SQTIHQWPATLVQPVGSPLSLECTVEGTSNPNLYWYRQAAGRGLQLLFYSVGIGQISSEVPQNLSASRPQDRQFILSSKKLLLSDSGFYLCAWAEMNTEAFFGQGTRLTVV.